The clone carrying this TCR beta chain was seen a handful of times. The data originate from a study of T-cell reconstitution after alpha-beta-depleted transplantation in children. The CDR3 totals 13 residues. CDR1 and CDR2 (germline): MNHEY, SMNVEV (reference sequence). The germline V and J ends were trimmed by 3 bases and 6 bases, with 11 bases remaining between them. It was with unique molecular identifiers that the TCRbeta library was prepared. MiXCR, applied by TCRdb to the PCR reads, yields one record per CDR3 protein. The sample shows around 200,000 distinct CDR3 sequences, roughly 9% of them seen only once.

The chain joins TRBV27 to TRBJ1-2; maybe TRBD1 (5 bases). The material sequenced was PBMCs from the stem cell graft donor, taken from the stem cell graft. This TCR came from a human donor who donated a stem cell graft to a child with acute lymphoblastic leukemia. The chain's CDR3 is CASSFRRDHGYTF. CDR3 DNA sequence: TGTGCCAGCAGTTTTCGAAGGGACCATGGCTACACCTTC.